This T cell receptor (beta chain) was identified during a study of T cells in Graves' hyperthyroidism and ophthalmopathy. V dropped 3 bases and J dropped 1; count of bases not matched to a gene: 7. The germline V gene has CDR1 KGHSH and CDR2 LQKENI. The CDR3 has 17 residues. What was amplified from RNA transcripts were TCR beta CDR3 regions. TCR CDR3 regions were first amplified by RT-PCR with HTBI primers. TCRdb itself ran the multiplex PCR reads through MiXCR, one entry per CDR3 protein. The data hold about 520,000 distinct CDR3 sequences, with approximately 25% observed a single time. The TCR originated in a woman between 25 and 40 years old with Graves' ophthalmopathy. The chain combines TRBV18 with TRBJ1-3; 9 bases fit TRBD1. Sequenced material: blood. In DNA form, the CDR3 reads TGTGCCAGCTCACCCGGAGTCGGGACAGGGTCTGGAAACACCATATATTTT. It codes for CASSPGVGTGSGNTIYF.